The following is a T cell receptor (beta chain) sequence with its context. Its antigen target is currently unknown. There are no base qualities to consult, and no much larger clone falls within one base. The data derive from a study of OX40 agonist ivuxolimab in advanced cancers. About the full investigation: The costimulatory receptor OX40 (CD134) was targeted by ivuxolimab, a fully human IgG2 agonistic monoclonal antibody. Intravenous ivuxolimab was administered to patients every 2 weeks at six dose levels: 0.01, 0.1, 0.3, 1.5, 3 and 10 mg/kg. Of the roughly 52 dose-escalation patients, hepatocellular carcinoma was present in about 20, melanoma in approximately 15, renal cell carcinoma in 9 and head and neck cancer in 9. In the dose-escalation cohort, 82.7% of patients were male, and the mean age was roughly 60 years, with a range of roughly 20 to 79. Patients were allowed to have had prior anti-PD-1, anti-PD-L1 or anti-CTLA-4 therapy, and about 40% of the dose-escalation patients had been treated with checkpoint inhibitors. Three dose-escalation patients achieved partial responses, one with hepatocellular carcinoma and two with cutaneous melanoma. Peripheral TCRbeta sequencing was intended to test whether TCR sequence diversity was altered and clonal T-cell expansion was caused by ivuxolimab. The paper covers the monotherapy dose-escalation part of the phase I ivuxolimab trial, which included N = 52 patients.

Genomic DNA was extracted from sorted cells for sequencing of the TCRbeta CDR3 region. The immunoSEQ Assay was used for sequencing of TCRbeta CDR3 regions. In its TCRdb copy, this immuneACCESS table keeps in-frame sequences only and misses some clones. Where compared with another copy, unresolved V genes explain less than half of these, and the others have no known cause. The sample has tens of thousands of clones on record, around 77% of them singletons. The top ten clones comprise over 20% of the sample. The trial excluded patients who had a history of autoimmune disease or were on systemic immunosuppression. Peripheral blood for TCR sequencing was drawn from every dose cohort at baseline, at cycle 4 day 1 and at cycle 7 day 1. Samples came from an open-label, multicenter, first-in-human phase I dose-escalation trial of ivuxolimab. Adults with locally advanced or metastatic melanoma, renal cell carcinoma, hepatocellular carcinoma or head and neck squamous cell carcinoma were enrolled in the trial. Before TCR sequencing, CD4+ T cells and CD8+ T cells were sorted from peripheral blood as separate populations.

V loses 1 base of germline sequence and J loses 3 bases, and the interval between the two ends is 10 bases. From the germline V gene, CDR1 is SGHVS and CDR2 is FQNEAQ. Measured from the cysteine to the phenylalanine, the CDR3 is 16 residues long. Of the read, only the CDR3 DNA is kept; its 48 bases are in frame from base 1. Here is what the overall study found, with its caveats: At doses from 0.1 to 3.0 mg/kg, clonal expansion was seen in both CD4+ and CD8+ blood T cells between baseline and week 6. On average, CD8+ T cells showed more expanded clones than CD4+ T cells after ivuxolimab. In the 0.1-3.0 mg/kg groups, partial responders had among the lowest normalized peripheral clonal expansion, particularly in CD8+ T cells. The antigen specificity of the clonally expanded peripheral T cells was not determined. Low levels of normalized T-cell clonal expansion were also seen in some patients who did not respond.

The starting material was CD4+ or CD8+ T cells sorted from blood, obtained in a trial of the OX40 agonist ivuxolimab. This TCR derives from an adult with an advanced solid tumor such as melanoma, head and neck, liver or kidney cancer. The V gene is TRBV7-8 and the J gene is TRBJ1-6; 6 matching bases give a weak D call of TRBD1. The nucleotide sequence reads TGTGCCAGCAGCTTAGAGGGGGTCGGCTATAATTCACCCCTCCACTTT. Its protein product is CASSLEGVGYNSPLHF.